This T cell receptor beta chain came from a study of cytomegalovirus exposure and HLA in healthy donors. Across the study: Sequencing of 180 million or so T cells in an earlier analysis found around 100 million unique TCR beta sequences.

The PCR employed 60 Vbeta primers together with 13 Jbeta primers. Profiling relied on immunoSEQ multiplex PCR, and the TCRdb table lists in-frame clones only, not all of them. The sample has under 250,000 clones, about 82% seen once; the top ten hold about 2.2%. With 5 bases removed from V and 5 bases from J, the gap between germline ends came to 9 bases. CDR1 and CDR2 (germline): PRHDT, FYEKMQ (reference sequence). The CDR3 covers 12 residues. Study conclusions and caveats: Owing to their indistinguishability, certain V segments, notably TRBV6-2 and TRBV6-3, were excluded.

Notes on this clone: Its antigen is unknown.

The chain joins TRBV13 to TRBJ1-1; D is undetermined. This receptor was taken from a woman between 50 and 59 years old in good health and CMV-seronegative. Material for sequencing was PBMCs. CDR3: CASSLPRTEAFF. The CDR3 DNA reads as TGTGCCAGCAGCCTTCCCAGGACTGAAGCTTTCTTT. Full variable domain (missing parts from reference TRBV13 and TRBJ1-1): AAGVIQSPRHLIKEKRETATLKCYPIPRHDTVYWYQQGPGQDPQFLISFYEKMQSDKGSIPDRFSAQQFSDYHSELNMSSLELGDSALYFCASSLPRTEAFFGQGTRLTVV.